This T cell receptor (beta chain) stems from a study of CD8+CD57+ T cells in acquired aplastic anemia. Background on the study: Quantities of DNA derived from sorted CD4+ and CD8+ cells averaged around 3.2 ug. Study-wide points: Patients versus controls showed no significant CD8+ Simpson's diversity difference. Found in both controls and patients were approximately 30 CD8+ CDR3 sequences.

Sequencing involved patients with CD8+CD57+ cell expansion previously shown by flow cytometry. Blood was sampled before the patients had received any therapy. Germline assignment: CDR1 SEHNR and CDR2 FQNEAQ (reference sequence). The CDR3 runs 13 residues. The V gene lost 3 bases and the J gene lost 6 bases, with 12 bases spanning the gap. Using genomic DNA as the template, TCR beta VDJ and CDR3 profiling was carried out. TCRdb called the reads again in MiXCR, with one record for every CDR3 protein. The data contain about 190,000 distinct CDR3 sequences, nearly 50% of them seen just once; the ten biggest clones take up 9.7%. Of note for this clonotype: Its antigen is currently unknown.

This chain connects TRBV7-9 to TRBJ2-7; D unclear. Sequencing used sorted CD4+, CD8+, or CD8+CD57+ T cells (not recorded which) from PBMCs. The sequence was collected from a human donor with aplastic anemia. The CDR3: CASSFSALGEQYF. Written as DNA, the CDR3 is TGTGCCAGCAGCTTCTCCGCTTTGGGCGAGCAGTACTTC.